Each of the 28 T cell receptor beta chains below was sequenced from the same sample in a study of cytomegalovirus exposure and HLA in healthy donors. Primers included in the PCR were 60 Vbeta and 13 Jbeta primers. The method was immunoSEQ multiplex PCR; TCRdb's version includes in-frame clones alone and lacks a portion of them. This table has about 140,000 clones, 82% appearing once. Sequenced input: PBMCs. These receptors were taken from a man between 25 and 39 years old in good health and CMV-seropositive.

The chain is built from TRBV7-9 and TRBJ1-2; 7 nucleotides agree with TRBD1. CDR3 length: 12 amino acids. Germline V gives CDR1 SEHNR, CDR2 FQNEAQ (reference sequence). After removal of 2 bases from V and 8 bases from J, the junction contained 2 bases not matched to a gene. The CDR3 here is CASSLRGRGYTF. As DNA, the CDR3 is TGTGCCAGCAGCTTAAGGGGGCGAGGCTACACCTTC.

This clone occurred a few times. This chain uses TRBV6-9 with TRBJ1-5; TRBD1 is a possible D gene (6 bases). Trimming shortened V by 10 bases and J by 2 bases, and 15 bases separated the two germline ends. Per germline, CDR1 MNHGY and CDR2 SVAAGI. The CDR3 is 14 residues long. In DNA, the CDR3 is TGTGCCACCATGGGGGCGGGGGGCAATCAGCCCCAGCATTTT. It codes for CATMGAGGNQPQHF.

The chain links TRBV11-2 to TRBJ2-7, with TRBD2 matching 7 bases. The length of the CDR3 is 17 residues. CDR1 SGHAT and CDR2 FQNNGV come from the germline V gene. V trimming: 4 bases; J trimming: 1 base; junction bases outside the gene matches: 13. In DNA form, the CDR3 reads TGTGCCAGCAGCTGGGGGGGAGGGTTTGAAGGGTCCTACGAGCAGTACTTC. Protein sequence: CASSWGGGFEGSYEQYF.

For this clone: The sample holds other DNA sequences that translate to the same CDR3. DNA for the CDR3: TGTGCCAGCAGTTCAAACTATGGCTACACCTTC. This encodes CASSSNYGYTF. The rearrangement uses TRBV28 and TRBJ1-2; D gene unclear. The CDR3 runs 11 residues. The germline gives CDR1 MDHEN, CDR2 SYDVKM. V was cut by 4 bases and J by 2 bases, with 2 bases left in between.

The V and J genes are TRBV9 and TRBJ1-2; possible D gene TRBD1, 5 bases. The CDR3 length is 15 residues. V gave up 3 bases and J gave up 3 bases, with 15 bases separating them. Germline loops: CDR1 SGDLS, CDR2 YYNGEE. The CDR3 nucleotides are TGTGCCAGCAGCGGGCTCGGGGGTAGGGACTATGGCTACACCTTC. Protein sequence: CASSGLGGRDYGYTF.

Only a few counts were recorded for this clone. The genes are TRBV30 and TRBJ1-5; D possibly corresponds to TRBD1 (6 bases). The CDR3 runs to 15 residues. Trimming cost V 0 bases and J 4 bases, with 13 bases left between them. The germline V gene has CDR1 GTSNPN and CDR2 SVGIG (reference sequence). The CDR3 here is CAWSVQGRGNQPQHF. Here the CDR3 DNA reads TGTGCCTGGAGTGTACAGGGTAGGGGAAATCAGCCCCAGCATTTT.

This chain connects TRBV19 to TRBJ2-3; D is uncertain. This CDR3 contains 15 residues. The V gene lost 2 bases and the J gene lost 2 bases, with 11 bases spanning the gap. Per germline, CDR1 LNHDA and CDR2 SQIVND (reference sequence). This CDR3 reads CASSIRFTYTDTQYF. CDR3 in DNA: TGTGCCAGTAGTATAAGATTCACATACACAGATACGCAGTATTTT.

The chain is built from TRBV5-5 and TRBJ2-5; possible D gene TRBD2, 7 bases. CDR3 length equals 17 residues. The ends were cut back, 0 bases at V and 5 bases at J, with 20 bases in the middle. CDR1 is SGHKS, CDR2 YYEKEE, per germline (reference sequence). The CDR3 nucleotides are TGTGCCAGCAGCTTGGCCCCGGACAGCGGGGCCCGGGAGACCCAGTACTTC. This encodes CASSLAPDSGARETQYF. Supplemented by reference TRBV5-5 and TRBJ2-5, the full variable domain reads DAGVTQSPTHLIKTRGQQVTLRCSPISGHKSVSWYQQVLGQGPQFIFQYYEKEERGRGNFPDRFSARQFPNYSSELNVNALLLGDSALYLCASSLAPDSGARETQYFGPGTRLLVL.

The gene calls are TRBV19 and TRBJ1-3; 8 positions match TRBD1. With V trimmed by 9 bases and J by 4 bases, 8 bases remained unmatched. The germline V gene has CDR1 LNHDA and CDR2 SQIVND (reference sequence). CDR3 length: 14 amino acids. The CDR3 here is CASLGQAYGNTIYF. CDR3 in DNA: TGTGCCAGCTTGGGACAGGCGTACGGAAACACCATATATTTT.

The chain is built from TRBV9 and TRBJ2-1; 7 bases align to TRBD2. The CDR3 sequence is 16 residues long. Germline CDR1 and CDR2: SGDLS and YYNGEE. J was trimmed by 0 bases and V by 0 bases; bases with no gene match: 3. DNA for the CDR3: TGTGCCAGCAGCGTAGGCCGGGACTACTCCTACAATGAGCAGTTCTTC. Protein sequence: CASSVGRDYSYNEQFF.

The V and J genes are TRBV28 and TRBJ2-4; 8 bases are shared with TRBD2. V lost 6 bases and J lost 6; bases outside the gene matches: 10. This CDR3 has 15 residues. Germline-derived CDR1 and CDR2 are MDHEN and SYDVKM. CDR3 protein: CASSPGRLAPNIQYF. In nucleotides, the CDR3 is TGTGCCAGCAGCCCAGGTAGACTAGCGCCAAACATTCAGTACTTC.

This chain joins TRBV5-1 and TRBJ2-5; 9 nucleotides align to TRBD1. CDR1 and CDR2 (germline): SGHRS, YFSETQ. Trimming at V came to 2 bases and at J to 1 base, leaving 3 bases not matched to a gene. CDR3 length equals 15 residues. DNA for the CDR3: TGCGCCAGCAGCTTAGGACAGGGGCGCCAAGAGACCCAGTACTTC. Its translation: CASSLGQGRQETQYF.

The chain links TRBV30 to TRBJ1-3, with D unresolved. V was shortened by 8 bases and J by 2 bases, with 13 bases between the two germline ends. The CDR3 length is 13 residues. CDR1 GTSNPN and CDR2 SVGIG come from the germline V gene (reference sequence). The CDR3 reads CATYRYTGNTIYF. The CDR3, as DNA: TGTGCCACTTACCGGTATACTGGAAACACCATATATTTT.

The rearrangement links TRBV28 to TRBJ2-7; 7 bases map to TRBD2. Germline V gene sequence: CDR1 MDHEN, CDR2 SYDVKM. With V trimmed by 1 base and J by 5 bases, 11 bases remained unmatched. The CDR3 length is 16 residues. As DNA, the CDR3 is TGTGCCAGCAGTTTATTAGTGGGAGGGTCCATCGACGAGCAGTACTTC. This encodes CASSLLVGGSIDEQYF.

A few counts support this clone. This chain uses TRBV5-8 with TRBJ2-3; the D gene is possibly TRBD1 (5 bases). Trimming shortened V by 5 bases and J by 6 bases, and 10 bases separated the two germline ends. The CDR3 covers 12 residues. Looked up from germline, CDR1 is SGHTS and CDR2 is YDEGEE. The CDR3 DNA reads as TGTGCCAGCAGGTCAGGGCGGGATACGCAGTATTTT. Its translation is CASRSGRDTQYF.

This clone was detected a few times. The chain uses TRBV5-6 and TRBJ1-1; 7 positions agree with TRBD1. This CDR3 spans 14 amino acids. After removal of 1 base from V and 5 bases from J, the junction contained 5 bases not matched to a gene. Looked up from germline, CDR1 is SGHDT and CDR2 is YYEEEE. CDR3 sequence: CASSLLTRGTEAFF. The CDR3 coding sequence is TGTGCCAGCAGCTTGTTAACCAGGGGGACTGAAGCTTTCTTT.

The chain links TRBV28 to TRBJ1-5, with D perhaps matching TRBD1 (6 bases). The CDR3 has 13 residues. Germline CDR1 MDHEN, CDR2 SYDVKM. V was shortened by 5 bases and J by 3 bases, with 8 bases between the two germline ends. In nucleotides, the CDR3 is TGTGCCAGCAGTGGACAGTTCAATCAGCCCCAGCATTTT. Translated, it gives CASSGQFNQPQHF.

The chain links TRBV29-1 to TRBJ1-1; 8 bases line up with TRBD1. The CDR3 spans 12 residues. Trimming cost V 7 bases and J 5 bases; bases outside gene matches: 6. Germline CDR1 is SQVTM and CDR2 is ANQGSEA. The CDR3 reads CSADRGGTEAFF. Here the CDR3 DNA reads TGCAGCGCAGACAGGGGTGGGACTGAAGCTTTCTTT.

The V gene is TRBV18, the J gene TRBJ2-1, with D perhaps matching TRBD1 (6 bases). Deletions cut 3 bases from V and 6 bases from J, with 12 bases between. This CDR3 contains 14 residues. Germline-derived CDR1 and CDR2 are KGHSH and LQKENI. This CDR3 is CASSPDRSGNEQFF. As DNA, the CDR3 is TGTGCCAGCTCACCCGACAGGAGTGGCAATGAGCAGTTCTTC.

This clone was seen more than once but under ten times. The DNA of the CDR3 is TGTGCCTGGAGTGTGGTCGGGGGCACCGGGGAGCTGTTTTTT. Protein: CAWSVVGGTGELFF. The chain carries TRBV30 and TRBJ2-2; D possibly corresponds to TRBD2 (6 bases). Germline CDR1 reads GTSNPN; CDR2 reads SVGIG (reference sequence). V lost 0 bases and J lost 4, with 9 bases in between. The CDR3 runs 14 residues. Using reference TRBV30 and TRBJ2-2 for the parts outside the CDR3, the full variable domain is SQTIHQWPATLVQPVGSPLSLECTVEGTSNPNLYWYRQAAGRGLQLLFYSVGIGQISSEVPQNLSASRPQDRQFILSSKKLLLSDSGFYLCAWSVVGGTGELFFGEGSRLTVL.

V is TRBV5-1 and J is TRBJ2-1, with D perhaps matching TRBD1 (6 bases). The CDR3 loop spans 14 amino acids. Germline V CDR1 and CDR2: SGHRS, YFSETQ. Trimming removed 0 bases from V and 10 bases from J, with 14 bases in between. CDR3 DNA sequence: TGCGCCAGCAGCTTGGCCGTAGGGGGAAAGGAGCAGTTCTTC. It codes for CASSLAVGGKEQFF.

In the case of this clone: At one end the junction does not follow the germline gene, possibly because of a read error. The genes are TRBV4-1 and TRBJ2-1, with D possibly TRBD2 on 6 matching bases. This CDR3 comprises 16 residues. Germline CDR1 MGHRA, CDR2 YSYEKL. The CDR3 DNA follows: TGCGTCAGCAGCCCCATAGCGACTAGCTCCTACAATGAGCAGTTCTTC. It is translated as CVSSPIATSSYNEQFF.

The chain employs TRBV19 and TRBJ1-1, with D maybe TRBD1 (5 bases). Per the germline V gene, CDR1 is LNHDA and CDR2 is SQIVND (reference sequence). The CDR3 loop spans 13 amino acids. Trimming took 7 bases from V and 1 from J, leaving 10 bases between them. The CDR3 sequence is CASKKGENTEAFF. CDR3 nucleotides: TGTGCCAGTAAAAAAGGGGAGAACACTGAAGCTTTCTTT.

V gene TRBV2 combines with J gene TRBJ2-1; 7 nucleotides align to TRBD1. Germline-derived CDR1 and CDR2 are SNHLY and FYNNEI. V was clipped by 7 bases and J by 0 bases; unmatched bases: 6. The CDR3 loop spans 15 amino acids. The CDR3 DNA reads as TGTGCCAGCACCCTACAGGGGAGCTCCTACAATGAGCAGTTCTTC. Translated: CASTLQGSSYNEQFF.

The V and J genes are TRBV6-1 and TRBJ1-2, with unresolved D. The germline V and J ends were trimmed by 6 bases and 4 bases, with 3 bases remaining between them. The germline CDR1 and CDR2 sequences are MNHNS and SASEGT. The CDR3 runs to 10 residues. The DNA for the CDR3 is TGTGCCAGCAGGAGCTATGGCTACACCTTC. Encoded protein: CASRSYGYTF.

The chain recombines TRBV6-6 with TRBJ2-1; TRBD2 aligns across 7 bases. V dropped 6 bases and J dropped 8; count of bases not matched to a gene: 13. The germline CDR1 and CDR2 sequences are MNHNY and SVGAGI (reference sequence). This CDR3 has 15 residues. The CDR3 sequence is CASSTSGEVPDEQFF. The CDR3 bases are TGTGCCAGCAGCACAAGCGGGGAGGTCCCGGATGAGCAGTTCTTC.

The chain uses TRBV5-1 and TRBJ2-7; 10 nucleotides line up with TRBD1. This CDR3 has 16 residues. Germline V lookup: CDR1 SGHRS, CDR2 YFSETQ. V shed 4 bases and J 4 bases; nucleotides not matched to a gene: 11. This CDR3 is CASSRGTGEIGYEQYF. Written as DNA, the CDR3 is TGCGCCAGCAGCCGTGGGACAGGGGAAATTGGGTACGAGCAGTACTTC.

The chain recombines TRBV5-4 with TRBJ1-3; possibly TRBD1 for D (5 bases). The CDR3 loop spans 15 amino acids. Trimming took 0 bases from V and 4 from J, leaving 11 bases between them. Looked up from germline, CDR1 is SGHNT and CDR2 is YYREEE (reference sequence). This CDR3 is CASSLDPGEGNTIYF. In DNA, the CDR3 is TGTGCCAGCAGCTTGGACCCGGGGGAAGGAAACACCATATATTTT.